This TCR beta chain was found in a study of shared clonotypes between healthy human individuals. The repertoire was sequenced with immunoSEQ multiplex PCR; TCRdb's copy has only in-frame clones and lacks some. The sample records about 110,000 clones, about 62% being singletons. The CDR3 is 13 amino acids. Germline CDR1 is MNHEY and CDR2 is SMNVEV (reference sequence). Trimming removed 6 bases at V and 0 bases at J, with 9 bases between. This clonotype was obtained from a woman in her 30s in good health. This chain uses TRBV27 with TRBJ2-7; D is possibly TRBD2 (5 bases). Sequencing used memory CD8+ T cells sorted from blood. Subset of the sample: CD45RO+ cells pooled with CCR7-negative TemRA cells. CDR3 nucleotide sequence: TGTGCCAGCAGCTCGGGAAGCTCCTACGAGCAGTACTTC. Its translation: CASSSGSSYEQYF.